These 16 T cell receptor beta chains were all obtained from the same sample, sequenced in a study of prognosis after radiotherapy for stage I lung cancer. Two-round multiplex PCR, the amplification method, yielded TCR beta CDR3 from genomic DNA. Specific primers for each TRBV and TRBJ gene were what first-round PCR used. TCRdb re-derived calls from the multiplex PCR reads in MiXCR, one entry per CDR3 protein. The sample holds approximately 51,000 distinct CDR3 sequences; about 32% are singletons and the top ten take roughly 8.3%. The specimen comprised PBMCs, sampled before or after stereotactic body radiation therapy (not recorded which). The receptors were sampled from a donor of 50 years or more with non-small cell lung cancer.

As to this clonotype: A far larger clone is a single base away, which makes a read error likely. The V and J genes are TRBV30 and TRBJ2-6; TRBD1 matches at 9 bases. The DNA end is more similar to TRBJ2-7, so the J call may be wrong. In germline, CDR1 is GTSNPN, CDR2 SVGIG (reference sequence). There are 14 residues in the CDR3. The CDR3 DNA is TGTGCCTGGAGTCTGGGGACAGGGATATACGGGCAGTACTTC. Amino acids: CAWSLGTGIYGQYF.

In this sample, this clonotype turned up many times. The chain links TRBV10-3 to TRBJ2-3; the D gene is possibly TRBD2 (5 bases). Germline values: CDR1 ENHRY, CDR2 SYGVKD. The CDR3 length is 17 residues. The ends were cut back, 0 bases at V and 2 bases at J, with 15 bases in the middle. This CDR3 reads CAISESNAGPLTDTQYF. For the CDR3, the DNA is TGTGCCATCAGTGAGTCGAATGCGGGTCCCCTCACAGATACGCAGTATTTT.

Ten or more counts support this clonotype. The V gene is TRBV3-1, the J gene TRBJ2-2; 7 nucleotides line up with TRBD2. In germline, CDR1 is LGHDT, CDR2 YNNKEL (reference sequence). The CDR3 runs to 18 residues. V lost 1 base to trimming and J lost 0 bases; unmatched junction nucleotides: 8. CDR3 amino acids: CASSQGVASGTNTGELFF. The DNA for the CDR3 is TGTGCCAGCAGCCAAGGGGTTGCGAGCGGGACGAACACCGGGGAGCTGTTTTTT.

Concerning this clonotype itself: A junction end diverges from the germline sequence, so it may reflect a read error. The chain recombines TRBV7-2 with TRBJ2-1; 10 bases agree with TRBD1. Germline V CDR1 and CDR2: SGHTA, FQGNSA. This CDR3 has 18 residues. Here the CDR3 reads CASIPTGTGDWSYNDQFF. The CDR3 nucleotides read TGTGCCAGCATCCCTACCGGGACAGGGGATTGGTCCTACAATGATCAGTTCTTC.

The genes are TRBV20-1 and TRBJ2-3; 7 bases match TRBD2. The V and J ends lost 1 base and 1 base, in that order; junction bases with no gene match: 5. Germline V lookup: CDR1 DFQATT, CDR2 SNEGSKA (reference sequence). The length of the CDR3 is 15 residues. CDR3 region: CSARVASGGTDTQYF. As DNA, the CDR3 is TGCAGTGCTAGAGTAGCTAGCGGAGGCACAGATACGCAGTATTTT.

This clonotype was counted once. A much larger clone differs by one base, so this may be a read error. The chain recombines TRBV5-5 with TRBJ1-2; no clear D gene. The CDR3 totals 14 residues. Germline lookup yields CDR1 SGHKS and CDR2 YYEKEE (reference sequence). The V end was cut by 4 bases, the J end by 1 base, with 11 bases between. Written as DNA, the CDR3 is TGTGCCAGCAGCCCTCACAGTGTTAACTATGGCTACACCTTC. This sequence encodes CASSPHSVNYGYTF.

At least ten counts were recorded for this clonotype. The V call is TRBV7-8, the J call TRBJ2-1, with unresolved D. From germline, CDR1 is SGHVS and CDR2 FQNEAQ. The V end lost 5 bases, the J end lost 7 bases, and 9 bases lay between the germline ends. There are 12 residues in the CDR3. The chain's CDR3 is CASSDRRNEQFF. The DNA of the CDR3 is TGTGCCAGCAGCGATAGAAGGAATGAGCAGTTCTTC.

This clonotype has a count of ten or more. The V gene is TRBV12-3 or TRBV12-4, the J gene TRBJ1-3, with a tentative D call TRBD1 (6 bases). This CDR3 is 14 amino acids long. The ends were cut back, 3 bases at V and 4 bases at J, with 10 bases in the middle. The CDR3 is CASSLGQTGNTIYF. The CDR3 DNA reads TGTGCCAGCAGTTTGGGACAAACCGGAAACACCATATATTTT.

The sample holds a few counts of this clonotype. The chain joins TRBV7-6 to TRBJ2-4, with D unclear. The CDR3 totals 16 residues. V lost 5 bases and J lost 0, with 14 bases in between. Germline V gene lookup returns CDR1 SGHVS and CDR2 FNYEAQ. This CDR3 reads CASSQNKRVAKNIQYF. CDR3 DNA: TGTGCCAGCAGCCAAAACAAGAGAGTAGCCAAAAACATTCAGTACTTC.

Points on this clonotype: Germline and junction disagree at one end, which may indicate a read error. The chain carries TRBV27 and TRBJ1-6; 12 bases agree with TRBD1. This CDR3 spans 16 amino acids. Germline-derived CDR1 and CDR2 are MNHEY and SMNVEV (reference sequence). The CDR3 DNA sequence: TGTTCCAGCAGTTGGGGACAGGGGGCGGGGAATTCACCCCTCCACTTT. This translates into CSSSWGQGAGNSPLHF.

Many counts were recorded for this clonotype. V usage is TRBV3-2 and J usage is TRBJ2-5; the tabulated D call, TRBD2, remains unverified against the DNA. TRBV3-2 has pseudogene status. This CDR3 region has 17 residues. CDR3 bases: TGTGCCAGCAGCAACGAGAGTAGCGGTCCTCCCCAAGAGACCCAGTACTTC. Its translation is CASSNESSGPPQETQYF.

This clonotype occurred many times. V is TRBV12-3 or TRBV12-4 and J is TRBJ1-2; D not resolved. V lost 7 bases and J 4 bases, leaving 16 bases between the germline ends. There are 14 residues in the CDR3. CDR3 region: CASKRVDGFYGYTF. The CDR3 DNA sequence: TGTGCCAGCAAGAGGGTCGACGGATTCTATGGCTACACCTTC.

There are many counts of this clonotype. The chain recombines TRBV18 with TRBJ2-7; possibly TRBD1 or TRBD2 for D (6 bases each). V gave up 3 bases and J gave up 6 bases, with 21 bases separating them. Germline assignment: CDR1 KGHSH and CDR2 LQKENI. This CDR3 is 16 amino acids long. This chain's CDR3 is CASSPGGAAGFFEQYF. CDR3 DNA: TGTGCCAGCTCACCGGGGGGCGCTGCCGGGTTTTTCGAGCAGTACTTC.

In regard to this clonotype: A junction end diverges from the germline sequence, so it may reflect a read error. This chain joins TRBV28 and TRBJ2-2; a weak D match, TRBD1 (6 bases). The CDR3 runs 15 residues. Germline CDR1 MDHEN, CDR2 SYDVKM. CDR3 residues: CARSLHRADTGELFF. The DNA of the CDR3 is TGCGCCAGAAGTTTACACAGGGCAGACACCGGGGAGCTGTTTTTT.

This clonotype came up many times. This chain joins TRBV7-2 and TRBJ2-7; weak D call: TRBD2 (6 bases). Trimming stripped 5 bases from V and 0 bases from J, with 14 bases between. This CDR3 has 15 residues. Germline CDR1 and CDR2: SGHTA and FQGNSA. The CDR3 sequence: CASSPTYGSSYEQYF. As DNA, the CDR3 is TGTGCCAGCAGCCCCACTTACGGGAGCTCCTACGAGCAGTACTTC. Variable domain in full (rest from reference TRBV7-2 and TRBJ2-7): GAGVSQSPSNKVTEKGKDVELRCDPISGHTALYWYRQSLGQGLEFLIYFQGNSAPDKSGLPSDRFSAERTGGSVSTLTIQRTQQEDSAVYLCASSPTYGSSYEQYFGPGTRLTVT.

The chain is built from TRBV18 and TRBJ2-5; TRBD2 agrees at 7 bases. The CDR3 covers 17 residues. The V and J ends lost 5 bases and 0 bases, in that order; junction bases with no gene match: 12. Germline CDR1 and CDR2: KGHSH and LQKENI. CDR3 loop: CASSDQAGWPYQETQYF. The CDR3 nucleotides read TGTGCCAGCTCAGATCAAGCGGGATGGCCGTACCAAGAGACCCAGTACTTC.